This T cell receptor beta chain stems from a study of blood T cell repertoires in COVID-19. Overall study context: From T cells, B-cell-depleted T cells, or PBMCs came the material, which was cDNA or gDNA.

Sequencing used immunoSEQ multiplex PCR; TCRdb keeps in-frame clones, though not all of them. The table has 250,000 to 350,000 clones, roughly nine tenths seen once. V lost 5 bases, J lost 0 bases, and 4 bases stayed unmatched. Germline V CDR1 and CDR2: MNHEY, SVGAGI. The CDR3 has 15 residues. The source material was PBMCs or T cells enriched from blood (not recorded which). This chain uses TRBV6-5 with TRBJ1-3, with TRBD1 matching 7 bases. The source of this sequence is a young woman who had recovered from COVID-19. The CDR3 nucleotides read TGTGCCAGCAGTAGGACAGGCGACTCTGGAAACACCATATATTTT. Its protein is CASSRTGDSGNTIYF.